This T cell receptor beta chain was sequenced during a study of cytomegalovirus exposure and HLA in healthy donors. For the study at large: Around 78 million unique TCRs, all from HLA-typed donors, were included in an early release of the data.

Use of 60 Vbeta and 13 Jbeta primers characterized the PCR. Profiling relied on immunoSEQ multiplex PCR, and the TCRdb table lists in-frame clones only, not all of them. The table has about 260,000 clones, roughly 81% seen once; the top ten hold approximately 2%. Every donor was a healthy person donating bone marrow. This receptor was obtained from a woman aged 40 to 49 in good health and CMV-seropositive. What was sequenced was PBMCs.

The CDR3 DNA sequence: TGTGCCAGTAGTATAGGACAAAACACTGAAGCTTTCTTT. Translation gives CASSIGQNTEAFF. The V gene is TRBV19, the J gene TRBJ1-1; no reliable D call. This CDR3 region has 13 residues. Germline V CDR1 and CDR2: LNHDA, SQIVND (reference sequence). The germline V and J ends were trimmed by 1 base and 2 bases, with 5 bases remaining between them.